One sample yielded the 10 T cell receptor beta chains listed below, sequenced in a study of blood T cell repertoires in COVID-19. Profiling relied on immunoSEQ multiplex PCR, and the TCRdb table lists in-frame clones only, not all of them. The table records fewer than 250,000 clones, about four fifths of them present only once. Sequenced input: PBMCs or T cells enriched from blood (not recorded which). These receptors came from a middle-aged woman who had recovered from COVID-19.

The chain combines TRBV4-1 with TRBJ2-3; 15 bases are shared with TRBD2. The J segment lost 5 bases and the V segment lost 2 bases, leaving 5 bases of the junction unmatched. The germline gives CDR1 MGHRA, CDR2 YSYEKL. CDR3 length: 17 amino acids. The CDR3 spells CASSQPLGLAGGDTQYF. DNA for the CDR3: TGCGCCAGCAGCCAACCCCTGGGACTAGCGGGAGGAGATACGCAGTATTTT.

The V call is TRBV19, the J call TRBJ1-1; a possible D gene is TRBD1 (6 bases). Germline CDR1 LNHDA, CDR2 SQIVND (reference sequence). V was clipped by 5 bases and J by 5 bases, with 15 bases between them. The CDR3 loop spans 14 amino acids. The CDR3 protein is CASSRRDIRTEAFF. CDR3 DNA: TGTGCCAGTAGTCGTCGGGACATACGGACTGAAGCTTTCTTT.

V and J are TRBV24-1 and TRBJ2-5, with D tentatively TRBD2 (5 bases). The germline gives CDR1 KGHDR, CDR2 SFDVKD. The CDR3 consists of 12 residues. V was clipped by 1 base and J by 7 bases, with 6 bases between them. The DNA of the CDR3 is TGTGCCACCAGTGATTTCGGAGGGACCCAGTACTTC. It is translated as CATSDFGGTQYF.

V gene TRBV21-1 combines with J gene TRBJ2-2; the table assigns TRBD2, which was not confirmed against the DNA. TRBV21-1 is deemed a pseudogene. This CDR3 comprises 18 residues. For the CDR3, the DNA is TGTGCCAGCAGCAAAGAGGGCAGGGAAGTCCCCCATAGGCGGGGAGCTGTTTTT. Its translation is CASSKEGREVPHRRGAVF.

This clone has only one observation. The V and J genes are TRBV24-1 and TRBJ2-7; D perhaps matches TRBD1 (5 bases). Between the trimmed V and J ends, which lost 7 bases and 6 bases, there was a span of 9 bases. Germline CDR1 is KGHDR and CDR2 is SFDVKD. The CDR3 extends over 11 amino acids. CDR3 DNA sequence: TGTGCCACCAGCCAGGGCATCGAGCAGTACTTC. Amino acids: CATSQGIEQYF.

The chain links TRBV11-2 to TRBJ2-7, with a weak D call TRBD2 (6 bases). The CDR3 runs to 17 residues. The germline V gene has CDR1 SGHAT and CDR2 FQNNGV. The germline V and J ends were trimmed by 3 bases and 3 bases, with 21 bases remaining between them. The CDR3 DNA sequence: TGTGCCAGCAGCTTGTTGTCGGTAGCGGACGATGACTACGAGCAGTACGTC. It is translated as CASSLLSVADDDYEQYV.

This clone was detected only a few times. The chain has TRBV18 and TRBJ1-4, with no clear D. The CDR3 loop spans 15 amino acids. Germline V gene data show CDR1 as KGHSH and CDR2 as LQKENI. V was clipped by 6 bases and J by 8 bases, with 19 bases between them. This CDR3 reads CASSPWADRGEKLFF. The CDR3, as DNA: TGTGCCAGCTCGCCGTGGGCGGACCGAGGGGAAAAACTGTTTTTT.

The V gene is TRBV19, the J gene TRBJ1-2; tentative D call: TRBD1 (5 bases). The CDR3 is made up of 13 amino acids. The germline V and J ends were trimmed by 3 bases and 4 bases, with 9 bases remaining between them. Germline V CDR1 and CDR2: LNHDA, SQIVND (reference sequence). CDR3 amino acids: CASSMQGRYGYTF. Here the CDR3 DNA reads TGTGCCAGTAGTATGCAGGGTCGCTATGGCTACACCTTC.

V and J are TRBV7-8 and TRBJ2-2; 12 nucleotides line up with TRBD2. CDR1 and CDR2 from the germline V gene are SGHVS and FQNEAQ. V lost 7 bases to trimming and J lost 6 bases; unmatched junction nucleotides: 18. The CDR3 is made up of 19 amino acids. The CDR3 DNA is TGTGCCAGCACCCAAATTAGGGTGGGGCTAGCGGGAGGGCCCGGGGAGCTGTTTTTT. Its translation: CASTQIRVGLAGGPGELFF.

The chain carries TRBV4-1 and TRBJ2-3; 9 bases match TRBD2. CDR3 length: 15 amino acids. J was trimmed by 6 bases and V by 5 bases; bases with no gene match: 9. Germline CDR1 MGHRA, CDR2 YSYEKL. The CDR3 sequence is CASSWTSEGGDTQYF. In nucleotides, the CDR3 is TGCGCCAGCAGCTGGACTAGCGAGGGGGGGGATACGCAGTATTTT.